Presented here are 10 T cell receptor beta chains from one specimen sequenced in a study of spatial heterogeneity in lung cancer (dated by TCRdb to about 2019). This specimen's time point label, interpreted: sample taken at primary tumor resection. Library preparation employed 5' RACE. Sequencing used a NextSeq 500. TCRdb cleaned the public reads at Q25 with fastp, built clones with MiXCR and kept in-frame beta chains. Entries that share a CDR3 protein sequence are merged under the most common genes and DNA. The sample data list more than 4,500 distinct CDR3 sequences, and roughly 3.9% of these were observed just once. The ten most abundant clones make up roughly an eighth of the sample. The source was normal lung tissue next to the tumor, collected at surgery. The receptor set was obtained from a male donor with early-stage non-small cell lung cancer.

This clonotype was detected ten times or more. This chain joins TRBV5-1 and TRBJ1-1; tentatively, D is TRBD1 (6 bases). This CDR3 region has 15 residues. Looked up from germline, CDR1 is SGHRS and CDR2 is YFSETQ. V lost 0 bases and J 1 base, leaving 10 bases between the germline ends. DNA for the CDR3: TGCGCCAGCAGCTTGGCCGGACAGCGGAACACTGAAGCTTTCTTT. Translated, it gives CASSLAGQRNTEAFF.

Here the CDR3 reads CAGPNEREIGEETQYF. In DNA, the CDR3 is TGTGCCGGGCCAAATGAGCGGGAGATAGGCGAAGAGACCCAGTACTTC. The V call is TRBV6-6, the J call TRBJ2-5; 8 nucleotides line up with TRBD2. Trimming removed 11 bases from V and 3 bases from J; junction bases left unmatched: 17. CDR1 is MNHNY and CDR2 is SVGAGI in the germline V gene (reference sequence). CDR3 length: 16 amino acids.

This clonotype occurred many times. The chain has TRBV18 and TRBJ2-5; possibly TRBD1 for D (5 bases). The CDR3 runs to 13 residues. The V gene lost 1 base and the J gene lost 2 bases, with 5 bases spanning the gap. Germline V lookup: CDR1 KGHSH, CDR2 LQKENI. In nucleotides, the CDR3 is TGTGCCAGCTCACCACGACAGCAAGAGACCCAGTACTTC. As protein: CASSPRQQETQYF.

By its share, this clonotype is medium-sized (0.01 to 0.1%). V gene TRBV13 combines with J gene TRBJ2-1; TRBD2 matches 9 bases. The CDR3 spans 14 residues. V lost 0 bases and J lost 6; bases outside the gene matches: 0. In germline, CDR1 is PRHDT, CDR2 FYEKMQ (reference sequence). The CDR3 nucleotides are TGTGCCAGCAGCTTAGGGACTAGCGGCAATGAGCAGTTCTTC. It is translated as CASSLGTSGNEQFF.

Ten or more counts support this clonotype. V usage is TRBV20-1 and J usage is TRBJ1-1, with D hard to call. The V end was cut by 5 bases, the J end by 5 bases, with 15 bases between. CDR3 size: 13 residues. In germline, CDR1 is DFQATT, CDR2 SNEGSKA (reference sequence). CDR3 sequence: CSASHPGVTEAFF. In DNA form, the CDR3 reads TGCAGTGCTTCCCACCCGGGAGTTACTGAAGCTTTCTTT.

This clonotype was seen repeatedly, ten times or more. This sequence joins TRBV4-1 and TRBJ1-2; no firm D call. Germline assignment: CDR1 MGHRA and CDR2 YSYEKL. Trimming left V 0 bases short and J 7 bases short, with 15 bases between. This CDR3 is built from 15 residues. The CDR3 loop is CASSQDWPSDGGYTF. In DNA form, the CDR3 reads TGCGCCAGCAGCCAAGATTGGCCCTCTGATGGTGGCTACACCTTC.

At least ten counts were recorded for this clonotype. The chain joins TRBV20-1 to TRBJ1-1, with 9 bases lining up with TRBD1. The CDR3 has 13 amino acids. V shed 6 bases and J 3 bases; nucleotides not matched to a gene: 5. CDR1 and CDR2 from the germline V gene are DFQATT and SNEGSKA (reference sequence). The chain's CDR3 is CSAPGQGYTEAFF. The CDR3 DNA sequence: TGCAGTGCCCCGGGACAGGGCTACACTGAAGCTTTCTTT.

Judged by abundance, this clonotype is medium-sized. V is TRBV27 and J is TRBJ2-5; 9 bases match TRBD1. Germline V gene sequence: CDR1 MNHEY, CDR2 SMNVEV (reference sequence). V trimming: 3 bases; J trimming: 5 bases; junction bases outside the gene matches: 7. The CDR3 runs to 15 residues. CDR3 loop: CASSFGTGPRETQYF. CDR3 sequence (DNA): TGTGCCAGCAGTTTCGGGACAGGGCCCAGGGAGACCCAGTACTTC.

In its sample, this clonotype was seen many times. The V and J genes are TRBV15 and TRBJ2-7; TRBD2 matches 8 bases. Looked up from germline, CDR1 is LNHNV and CDR2 is YYDKDF (reference sequence). Trimming cost V 3 bases and J 4 bases; bases outside gene matches: 11. The CDR3 has 16 amino acids. The CDR3 sequence is CATSSVRAGEDYEQYF. Here the CDR3 DNA reads TGTGCCACCAGCAGCGTCCGAGCGGGGGAGGATTACGAGCAGTACTTC.

The chain couples TRBV19 to TRBJ1-2, with D possibly being TRBD1 (6 bases). The CDR3 covers 16 residues. Germline V lookup: CDR1 LNHDA, CDR2 SQIVND (reference sequence). Trimming shortened V by 6 bases and J by 2 bases, and 19 bases separated the two germline ends. The CDR3 loop reads CASRTGAGAKNYGYTF. Here the CDR3 DNA reads TGTGCCAGTAGAACCGGGGCAGGGGCGAAGAACTATGGCTACACCTTC.